The source of this T cell receptor (beta chain) is a study of siplizumab effects on memory and regulatory T cells (dated by TCRdb to the late 2010s). At the level of the whole study: The study examined how the anti-CD2 antibody siplizumab affects alloreactive T-cell subsets in allogeneic mixed lymphocyte reactions built from human PBMCs.

Many counts were recorded for this clone. It has no known antigen specificity. Qualities for individual bases were not recorded, and no much larger clone is one base off. V loses 3 bases of germline sequence and J loses 5 bases, and the interval between the two ends is 13 bases. The CDR3 measures 14 amino acids from cysteine to phenylalanine. The only DNA kept is the CDR3, 42 bases in frame from the first base. The CDR1 and CDR2 encoded by the germline V gene (reference sequence) are MNHEY and SMNVEV. Sorted unstimulated T cells, along with proliferating T cells recovered from mixed lymphocyte reactions, underwent TCRbeta CDR3 sequencing. Fresh whole blood from roughly 10 HLA-typed healthy donors was used to isolate PBMCs. To map where alloreactive clones came from, CD4+ regulatory T cells in the unstimulated state were FACS-sorted. Beyond this particular receptor, the publication reports: Whether proliferating Tregs from siplizumab cultures actually had suppressive function was not functionally confirmed. Siplizumab significantly lowered the cumulative frequency of alloreactive sequences that could be traced to unstimulated CD4+ memory T cells. Among mappable alloreactive CD4+ clones, the Treg-derived fraction averaged around 70% with siplizumab versus 26.9% in control reactions. Greater diversity appeared to be present in unstimulated naive T cells than in memory T cells, and a substantial contribution to the alloresponse seemed to be made by naive cells. Sequences below about 10^-5 frequency were poorly captured, so only a minor fraction of alloreactive clones could be mapped to unstimulated subsets. For roughly 80-97% of proliferating CD4+ or CD8+ clones, no naive or memory phenotype could be assigned.

The method behind the library was the immunoSEQ multiplex PCR assay. Roughly 10^5 TCR templates per sample were assayed on the deep sequencing platform. Genomic DNA extracted from sorted T cells was used for TCRbeta CDR3 sequencing. Per the authors' processing: The R programming language was used for clonal analysis of the TCRbeta CDR3 data. Unstimulated samples were compared with post-reaction CFSE-low samples to define alloreactive CD4+ and CD8+ clones. Alloreactive CD4+ clones were assigned to regulatory or non-regulatory origin by matching sequences to sorted unstimulated Treg and non-Treg repertoires. TCRdb carries this immuneACCESS record with in-frame sequences only. Its versions omit some clonotypes, under half of them owing to an unresolved V gene in the studies checked, with the rest unexplained. The V and J calls and clone size come from that table; D and trimming were worked out from the DNA. Present in this sample are about 69,000 clones, about 90% of which were seen just once. Of the sample, 1.5% to 2% is held by the ten largest clones.

The sequenced sample was Tregs sorted from blood. The origin of this receptor is a human donor in good health. The chain is encoded by TRBV27 joined to TRBJ1-2; TRBD1 is possibly the D segment (6 matching bases). DNA sequence: TGTGCCAGCAGTTTGACCGGGGGCAATTATGGCTACACCTTC. Translation gives CASSLTGGNYGYTF.